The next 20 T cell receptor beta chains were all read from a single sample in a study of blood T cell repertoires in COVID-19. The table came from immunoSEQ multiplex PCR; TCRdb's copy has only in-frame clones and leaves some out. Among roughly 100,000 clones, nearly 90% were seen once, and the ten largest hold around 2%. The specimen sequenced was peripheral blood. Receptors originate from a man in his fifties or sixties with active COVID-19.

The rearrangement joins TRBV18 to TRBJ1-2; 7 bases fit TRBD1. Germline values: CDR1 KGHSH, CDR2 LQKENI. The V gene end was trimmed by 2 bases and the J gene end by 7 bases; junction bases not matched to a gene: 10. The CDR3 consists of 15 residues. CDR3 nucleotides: TGTGCCAGCTCACCAAAGCCTACAGGGGAGTCTGGCTACACCTTC. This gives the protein CASSPKPTGESGYTF.

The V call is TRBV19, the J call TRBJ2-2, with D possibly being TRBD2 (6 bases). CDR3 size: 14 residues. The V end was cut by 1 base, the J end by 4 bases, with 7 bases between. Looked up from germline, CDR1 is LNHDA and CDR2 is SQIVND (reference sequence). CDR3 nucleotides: TGTGCCAGTAGTATAGTCGGGGGCACCGGGGAGCTGTTTTTT. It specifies CASSIVGGTGELFF.

The CDR3 loop reads CASSPRGQPRFDTQYF. DNA for the CDR3: TGTGCCAGCAGTCCTCGCGGCCAACCTAGATTCGATACGCAGTATTTT. The chain has TRBV11-2 and TRBJ2-3, with no clear D. The CDR3 runs to 16 residues. Germline V gives CDR1 SGHAT, CDR2 FQNNGV. Trimming took 6 bases from V and 6 from J, leaving 22 bases between them. The full variable domain, rest sourced from reference TRBV11-2 and TRBJ2-3, is EAGVAQSPRYKIIEKRQSVAFWCNPISGHATLYWYQQILGQGPKLLIQFQNNGVVDDSQLPKDRFSAERLKGVDSTLKIQPAKLEDSAVYLCASSPRGQPRFDTQYFGPGTRLTVL.

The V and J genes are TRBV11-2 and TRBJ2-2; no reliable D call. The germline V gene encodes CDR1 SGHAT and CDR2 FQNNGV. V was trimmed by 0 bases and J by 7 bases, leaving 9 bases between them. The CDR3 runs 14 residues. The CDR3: CASSLEGTVGELFF. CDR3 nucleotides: TGTGCCAGCAGCTTAGAGGGCACAGTCGGGGAGCTGTTTTTT.

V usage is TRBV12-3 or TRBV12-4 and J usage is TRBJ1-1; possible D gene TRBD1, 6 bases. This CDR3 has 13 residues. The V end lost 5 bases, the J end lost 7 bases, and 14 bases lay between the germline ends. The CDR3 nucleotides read TGTGCCAGCAGTCCCTCGGGGGGGCGTGAAGCTTTCTTT. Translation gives CASSPSGGREAFF.

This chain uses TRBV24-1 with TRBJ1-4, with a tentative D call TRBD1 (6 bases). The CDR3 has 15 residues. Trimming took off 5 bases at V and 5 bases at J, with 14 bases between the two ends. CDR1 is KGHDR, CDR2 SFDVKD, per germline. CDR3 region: CATSAGRTANEKLFF. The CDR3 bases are TGTGCCACCAGTGCGGGACGGACAGCGAATGAAAAACTGTTTTTT.

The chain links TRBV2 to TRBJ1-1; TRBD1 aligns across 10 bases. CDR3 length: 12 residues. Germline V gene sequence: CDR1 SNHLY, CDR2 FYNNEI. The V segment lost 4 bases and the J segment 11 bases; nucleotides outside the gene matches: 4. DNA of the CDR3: TGTGCCAGCAGTGGGACAGGGGGTGGGGCTTTCTTT. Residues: CASSGTGGGAFF.

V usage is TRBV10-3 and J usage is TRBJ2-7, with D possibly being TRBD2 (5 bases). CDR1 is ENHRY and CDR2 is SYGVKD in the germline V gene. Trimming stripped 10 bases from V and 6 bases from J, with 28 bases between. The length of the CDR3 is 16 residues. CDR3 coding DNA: TGTGCCACCGGTGCCCGAGGAGAGGTGACTACTGGCGAGCAGTACTTC. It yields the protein CATGARGEVTTGEQYF.

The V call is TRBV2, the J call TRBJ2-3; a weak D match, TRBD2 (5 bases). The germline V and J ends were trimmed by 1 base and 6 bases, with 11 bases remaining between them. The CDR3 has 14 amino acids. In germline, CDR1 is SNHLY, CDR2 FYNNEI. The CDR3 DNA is TGTGCCAGCAGTGAAGTGAGGGTAGTGGATACGCAGTATTTT. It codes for CASSEVRVVDTQYF.

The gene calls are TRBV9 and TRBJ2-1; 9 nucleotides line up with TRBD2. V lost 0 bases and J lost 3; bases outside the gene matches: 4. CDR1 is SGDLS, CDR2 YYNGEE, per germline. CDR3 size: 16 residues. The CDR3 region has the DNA TGTGCCAGCAGCGTAGGAGCGGGGGGTAACTACAATGAGCAGTTCTTC. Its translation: CASSVGAGGNYNEQFF.

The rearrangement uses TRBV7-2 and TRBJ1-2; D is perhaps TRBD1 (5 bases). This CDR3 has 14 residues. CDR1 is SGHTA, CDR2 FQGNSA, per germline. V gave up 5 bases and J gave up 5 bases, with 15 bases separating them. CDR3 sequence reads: CASSLGQPRYGYTF. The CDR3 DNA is TGTGCCAGCAGCCTTGGACAACCCAGATATGGCTACACCTTC.

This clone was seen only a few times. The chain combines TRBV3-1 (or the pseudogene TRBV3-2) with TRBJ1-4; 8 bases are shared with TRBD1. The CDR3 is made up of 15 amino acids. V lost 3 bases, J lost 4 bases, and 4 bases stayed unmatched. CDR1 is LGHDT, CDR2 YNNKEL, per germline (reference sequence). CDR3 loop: CASSQRTGNNEKLFF. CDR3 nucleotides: TGTGCCAGCAGCCAGCGGACAGGGAATAATGAAAAACTGTTTTTT.

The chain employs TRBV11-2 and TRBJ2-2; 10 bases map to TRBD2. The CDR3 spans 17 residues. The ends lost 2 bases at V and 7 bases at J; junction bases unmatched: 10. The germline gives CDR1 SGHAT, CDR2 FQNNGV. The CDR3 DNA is TGTGCCAGCAGCTTAACCAGCGGGGGGGCAATCGTCGGGGAGCTGTTTTTT. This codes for CASSLTSGGAIVGELFF. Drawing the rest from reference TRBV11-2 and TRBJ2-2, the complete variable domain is EAGVAQSPRYKIIEKRQSVAFWCNPISGHATLYWYQQILGQGPKLLIQFQNNGVVDDSQLPKDRFSAERLKGVDSTLKIQPAKLEDSAVYLCASSLTSGGAIVGELFFGEGSRLTVL.

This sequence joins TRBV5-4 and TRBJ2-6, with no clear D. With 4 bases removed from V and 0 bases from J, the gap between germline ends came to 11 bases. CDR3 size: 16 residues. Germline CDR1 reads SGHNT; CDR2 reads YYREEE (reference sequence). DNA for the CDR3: TGTGCCAGCAGCATTCTTTCGGGCTCTGGGGCCAACGTCCTGACTTTC. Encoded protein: CASSILSGSGANVLTF.

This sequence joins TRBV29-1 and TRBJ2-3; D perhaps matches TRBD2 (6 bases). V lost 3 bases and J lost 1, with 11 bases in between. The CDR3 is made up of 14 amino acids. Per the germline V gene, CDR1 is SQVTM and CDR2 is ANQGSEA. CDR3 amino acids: CSVDDPGGTDTQYF. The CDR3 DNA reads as TGCAGCGTTGACGACCCGGGGGGCACAGATACGCAGTATTTT.

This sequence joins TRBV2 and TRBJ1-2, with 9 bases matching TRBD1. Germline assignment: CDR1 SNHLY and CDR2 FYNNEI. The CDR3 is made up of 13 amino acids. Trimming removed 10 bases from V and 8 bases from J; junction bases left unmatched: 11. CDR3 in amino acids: CATGAGTGKGYTF. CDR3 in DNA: TGTGCCACAGGGGCGGGGACAGGGAAAGGCTACACCTTC.

CDR3 amino acids: CASSEARGNNQPQHF. The CDR3 DNA reads as TGTGCCAGCAGTGAAGCGCGGGGAAACAATCAGCCCCAGCATTTT. The J gene is TRBJ1-5, the V gene TRBV2; D not resolved. CDR3 length: 15 amino acids. Trimming removed 0 bases at V and 3 bases at J, with 9 bases between. CDR1 and CDR2 (germline): SNHLY, FYNNEI.

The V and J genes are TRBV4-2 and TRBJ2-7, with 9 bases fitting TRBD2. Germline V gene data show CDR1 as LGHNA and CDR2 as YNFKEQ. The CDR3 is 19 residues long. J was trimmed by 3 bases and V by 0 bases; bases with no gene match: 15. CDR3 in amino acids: CASSQDKALKRGDHYEQYF. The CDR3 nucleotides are TGTGCCAGCAGCCAAGATAAGGCACTGAAGCGGGGGGACCACTACGAGCAGTACTTC.

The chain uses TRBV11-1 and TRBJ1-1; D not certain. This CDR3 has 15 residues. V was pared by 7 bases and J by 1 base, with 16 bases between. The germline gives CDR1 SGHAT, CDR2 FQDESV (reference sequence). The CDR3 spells CASTPGWGRNTEAFF. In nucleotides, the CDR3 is TGTGCCAGCACCCCGGGGTGGGGTCGGAACACTGAAGCTTTCTTT.

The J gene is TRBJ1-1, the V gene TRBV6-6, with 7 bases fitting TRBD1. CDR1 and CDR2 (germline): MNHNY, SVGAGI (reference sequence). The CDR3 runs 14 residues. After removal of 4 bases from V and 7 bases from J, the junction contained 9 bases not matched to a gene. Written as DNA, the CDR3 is TGTGCCAGCAGTTCCCTGAGACAGGGCCTTGAAGCTTTCTTT. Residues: CASSSLRQGLEAFF.